What follows describes a single T cell receptor (beta chain). Its antigen remains unidentified. This specimen comes from a study of chemoradiotherapy in HPV16-positive cancers. V lost 5 bases, J lost 5 bases, and 9 bases lay in between. The CDR3 covers 12 residues. The germline V gene has CDR1 MDHEN and CDR2 SYDVKM. Samples were taken several times over chemoradiotherapy. The repertoire was sequenced with immunoSEQ multiplex PCR; TCRdb's copy has only in-frame clones and lacks some. The table shows some 10,000 clones, with approximately 70% occurring only once. Study-level results: For HPV16-positive patients, expanding HPV-responsive T cells associated with longer recurrence-free survival. Functional assays defining HPV-specific T cells used only two HPV16-positive patients. During treatment, candidate HPV-specific clones and E7-related motifs expanded in tumor.

The sample was gathered from a patient who underwent chemoradiotherapy. This TCR was sampled from a human donor with HPV-associated anogenital cancer. This rearrangement joins TRBV28 to TRBJ1-1; perhaps TRBD1 as D (5 bases). CDR3 residues: CASSRGWTEAFF. The CDR3 region has the DNA TGTGCCAGCAGTCGGGGGTGGACTGAAGCTTTCTTT.